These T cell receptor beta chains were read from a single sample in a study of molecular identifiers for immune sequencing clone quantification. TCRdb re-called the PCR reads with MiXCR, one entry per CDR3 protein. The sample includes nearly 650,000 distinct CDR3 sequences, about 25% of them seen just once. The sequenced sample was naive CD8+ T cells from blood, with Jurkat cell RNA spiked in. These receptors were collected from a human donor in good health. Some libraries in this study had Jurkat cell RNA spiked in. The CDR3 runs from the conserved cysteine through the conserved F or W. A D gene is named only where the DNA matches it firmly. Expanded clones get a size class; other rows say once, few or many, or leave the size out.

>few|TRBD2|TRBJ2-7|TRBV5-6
CASSLVRLAGGPEAYEQYF
TGTGCCAGCAGCTTGGTCCGACTAGCGGGAGGGCCTGAAGCCTACGAGCAGTACTTC
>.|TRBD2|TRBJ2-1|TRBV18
CASSPMGGDNEQFF
TGTGCCAGCTCCCCGATGGGAGGGGACAATGAGCAGTTCTTC
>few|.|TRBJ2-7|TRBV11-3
CASSLERAGGPLYEQYF
TGTGCCAGCAGCTTGGAGCGGGCAGGGGGTCCCCTGTACGAGCAGTACTTC
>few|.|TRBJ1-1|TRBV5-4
CASSSWTEGEAFF
TGTGCCAGCAGCTCCTGGACAGAGGGTGAAGCTTTCTTT
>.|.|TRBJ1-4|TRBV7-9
CAGSFPRQATTNGKLFF
TGTGCCGGCAGCTTCCCTCGGCAGGCAACAACTAATGGAAAACTGTTTTTT
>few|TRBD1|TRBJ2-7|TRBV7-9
CASSNSGTGNDEQYF
TGTGCCAGCAGTAATTCCGGGACAGGGAACGACGAGCAGTACTTC
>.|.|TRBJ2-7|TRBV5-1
CASSWYDSSYEQYF
TGCGCCAGCAGCTGGTACGACAGCTCCTACGAGCAGTACTTC
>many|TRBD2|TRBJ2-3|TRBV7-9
CASSPPAGGDTQYF
TGTGCCAGCAGCCCGCCGGCGGGAGGGGATACGCAGTATTTT
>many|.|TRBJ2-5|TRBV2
CASSEPRKEETQYF
TGTGCCAGCAGTGAACCCAGAAAAGAAGAGACCCAGTACTTC
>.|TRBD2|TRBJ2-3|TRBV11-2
CASSSALAGLTDTQYF
TGTGCCAGCAGCTCAGCCCTAGCGGGACTCACAGATACGCAGTATTTT
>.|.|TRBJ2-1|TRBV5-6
CASSLEGVRAGTYNEQFF
TGTGCCAGCAGCTTGGAGGGGGTGAGGGCAGGAACCTACAATGAGCAGTTCTTC
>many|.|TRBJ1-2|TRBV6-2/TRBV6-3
CASSWGNYGYTF
TGTGCCAGCAGTTGGGGGAACTATGGCTACACCTTC
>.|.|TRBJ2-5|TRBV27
CASSLLISTGKGETQYF
TGTGCCAGCAGTTTACTTATAAGTACCGGGAAAGGAGAGACCCAGTACTTC
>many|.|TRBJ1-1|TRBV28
CASTHMRGAEAFF
TGTGCCAGCACTCATATGCGGGGAGCTGAAGCTTTCTTT
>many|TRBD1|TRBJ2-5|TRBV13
CASSLGPGQGGETQYF
TGTGCCAGCAGCTTAGGCCCGGGACAGGGGGGAGAGACCCAGTACTTC
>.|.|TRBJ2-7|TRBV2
CASSDLSYVQYF
TGTGCCAGCAGTGACCTCTCCTACGTGCAGTACTTC
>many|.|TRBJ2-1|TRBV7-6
CASSMEGVSYNEQFF
TGTGCCAGCAGCATGGAGGGGGTCTCCTACAATGAGCAGTTCTTC
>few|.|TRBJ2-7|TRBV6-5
CASGGAYEQYF
TGTGCCAGCGGCGGAGCCTACGAGCAGTACTTC
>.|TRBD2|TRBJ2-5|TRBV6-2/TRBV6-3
CASSYWLAGLGEETQYF
TGTGCCAGCAGTTACTGGCTAGCGGGCTTGGGGGAAGAGACCCAGTACTTC
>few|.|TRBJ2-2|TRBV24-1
CATSPGSGELFF
TGTGCCACCAGTCCGGGGTCCGGGGAGCTGTTTTTT
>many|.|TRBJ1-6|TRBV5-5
CASSLGGFDSPLHF
TGTGCCAGCAGCTTAGGAGGGTTTGATTCACCCCTCCACTTT
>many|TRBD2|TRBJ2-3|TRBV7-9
CASSLDRGRARADTQYF
TGTGCCAGCAGCTTAGATCGGGGGAGGGCCCGGGCAGATACGCAGTATTTT
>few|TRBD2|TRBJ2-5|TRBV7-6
CASSLLSGLENQETQYF
TGTGCCAGCAGCTTATTGTCTGGACTAGAGAACCAAGAGACCCAGTACTTC
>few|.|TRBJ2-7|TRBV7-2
CASRYNEQYF
TGTGCCAGCAGGTACAACGAGCAGTACTTC
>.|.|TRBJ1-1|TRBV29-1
CSVPYYGRVTEAFF
TGCAGCGTTCCTTATTACGGCCGGGTTACTGAAGCTTTCTTT
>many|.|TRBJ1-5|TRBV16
CASSQFRQPNQPQHF
TGTGCCAGCAGCCAATTTCGACAGCCCAATCAGCCCCAGCATTTT
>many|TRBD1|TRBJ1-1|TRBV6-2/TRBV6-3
CASSYSRYQGADTEAFF
TGTGCCAGCAGTTACTCGAGATACCAGGGGGCTGACACTGAAGCTTTCTTT
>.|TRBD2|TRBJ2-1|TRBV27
CASSLSGSGSERFF
TGTGCCAGCAGTTTATCGGGTAGCGGGAGTGAGCGGTTCTTC
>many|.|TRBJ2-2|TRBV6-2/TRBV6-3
CASSPIGTGELFF
TGTGCCAGCAGCCCCATAGGAACCGGGGAGCTGTTTTTT
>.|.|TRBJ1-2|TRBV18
CASSTDILFYGYTF
TGTGCCAGCTCTACCGACATCCTCTTTTATGGCTACACCTTC
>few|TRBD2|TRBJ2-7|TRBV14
CASSRQPGLAYLEQYF
TGTGCCAGCAGCCGTCAACCGGGACTAGCCTACTTGGAGCAGTACTTC
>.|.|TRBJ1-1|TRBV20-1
CSALGMNTEAFF
TGCAGTGCTTTAGGGATGAACACTGAAGCTTTCTTT
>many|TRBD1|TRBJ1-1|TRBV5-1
CASRGTENTEAFF
TGCGCCAGCAGAGGGACAGAAAACACTGAAGCTTTCTTT